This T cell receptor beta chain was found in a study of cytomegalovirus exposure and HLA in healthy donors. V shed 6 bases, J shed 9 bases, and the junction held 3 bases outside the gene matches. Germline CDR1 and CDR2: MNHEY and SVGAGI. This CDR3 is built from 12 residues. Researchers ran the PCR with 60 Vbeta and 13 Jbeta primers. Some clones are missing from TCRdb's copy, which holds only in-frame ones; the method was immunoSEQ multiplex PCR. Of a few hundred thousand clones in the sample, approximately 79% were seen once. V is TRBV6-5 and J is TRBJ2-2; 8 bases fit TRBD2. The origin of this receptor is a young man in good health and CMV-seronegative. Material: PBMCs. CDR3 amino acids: CASSGGGRELFF. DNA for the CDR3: TGTGCCAGCAGCGGGGGGGGCAGGGAGCTGTTTTTT.